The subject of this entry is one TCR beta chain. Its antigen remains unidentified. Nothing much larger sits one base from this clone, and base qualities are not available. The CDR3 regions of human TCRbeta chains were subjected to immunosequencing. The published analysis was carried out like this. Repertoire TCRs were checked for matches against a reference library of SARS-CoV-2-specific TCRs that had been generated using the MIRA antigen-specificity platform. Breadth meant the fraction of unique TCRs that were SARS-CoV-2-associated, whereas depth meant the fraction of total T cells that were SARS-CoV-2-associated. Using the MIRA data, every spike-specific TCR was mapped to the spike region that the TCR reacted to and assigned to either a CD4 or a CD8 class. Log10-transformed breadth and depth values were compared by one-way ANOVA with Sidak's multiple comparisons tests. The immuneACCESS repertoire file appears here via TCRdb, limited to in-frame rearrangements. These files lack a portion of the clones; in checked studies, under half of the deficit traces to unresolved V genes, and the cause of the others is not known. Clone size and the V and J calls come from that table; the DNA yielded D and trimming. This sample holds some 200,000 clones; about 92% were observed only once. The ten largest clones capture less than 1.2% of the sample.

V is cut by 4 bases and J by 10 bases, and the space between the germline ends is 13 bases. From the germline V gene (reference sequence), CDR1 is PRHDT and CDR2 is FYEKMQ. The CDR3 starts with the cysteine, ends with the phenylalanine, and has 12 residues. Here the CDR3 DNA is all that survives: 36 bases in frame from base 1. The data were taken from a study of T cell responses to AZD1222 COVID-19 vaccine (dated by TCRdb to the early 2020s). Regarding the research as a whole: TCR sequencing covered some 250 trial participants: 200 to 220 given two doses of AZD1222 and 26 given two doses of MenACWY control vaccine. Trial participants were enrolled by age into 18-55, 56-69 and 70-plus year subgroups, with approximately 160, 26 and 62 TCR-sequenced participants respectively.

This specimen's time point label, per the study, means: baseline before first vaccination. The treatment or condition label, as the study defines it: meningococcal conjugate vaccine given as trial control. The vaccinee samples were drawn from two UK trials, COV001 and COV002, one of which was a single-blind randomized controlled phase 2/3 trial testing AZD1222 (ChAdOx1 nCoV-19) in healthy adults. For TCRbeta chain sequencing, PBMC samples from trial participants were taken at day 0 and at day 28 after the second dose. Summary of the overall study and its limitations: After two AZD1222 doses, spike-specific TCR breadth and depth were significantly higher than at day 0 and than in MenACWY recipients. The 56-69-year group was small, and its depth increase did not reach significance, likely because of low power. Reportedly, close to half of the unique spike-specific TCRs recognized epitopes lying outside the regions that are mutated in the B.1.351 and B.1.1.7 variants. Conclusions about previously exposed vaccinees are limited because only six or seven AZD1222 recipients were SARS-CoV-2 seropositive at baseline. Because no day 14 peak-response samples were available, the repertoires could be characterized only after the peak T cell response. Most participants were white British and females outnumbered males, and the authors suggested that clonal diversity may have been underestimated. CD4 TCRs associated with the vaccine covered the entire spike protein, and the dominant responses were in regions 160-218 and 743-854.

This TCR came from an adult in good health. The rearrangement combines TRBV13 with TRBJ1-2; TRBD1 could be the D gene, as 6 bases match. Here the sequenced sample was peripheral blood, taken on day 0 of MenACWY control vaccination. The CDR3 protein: CASSYGQLPYTF. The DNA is TGTGCCAGCAGCTACGGACAGTTGCCCTACACCTTC.